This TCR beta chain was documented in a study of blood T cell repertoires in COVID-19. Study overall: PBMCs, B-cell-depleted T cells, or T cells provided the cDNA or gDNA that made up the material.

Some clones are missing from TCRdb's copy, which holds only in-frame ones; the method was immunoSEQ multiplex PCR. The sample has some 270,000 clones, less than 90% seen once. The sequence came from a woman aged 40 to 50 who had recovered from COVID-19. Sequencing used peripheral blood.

CDR3 loop: CASSITGRRTGELFF. CDR3 nucleotides: TGTGCCAGTAGTATAACAGGAAGGCGCACCGGGGAGCTGTTTTTT. The V call is TRBV19, the J call TRBJ2-2, with a tentative D call TRBD1 (5 bases). Germline CDR1 is LNHDA and CDR2 is SQIVND (reference sequence). The CDR3 length is 15 residues. V lost 2 bases and J lost 4, with 11 bases in between.